The TCR beta chain under discussion was sequenced for a study of T cell responses to AZD1222 COVID-19 vaccine. The CDR3 runs 14 residues. Germline loops: CDR1 ENHRY, CDR2 SYGVKD. Trimming took 5 bases from V and 7 from J, leaving 12 bases between them. Points from the study as a whole: Once two AZD1222 doses were given, Spike-specific TCR breadth and depth went up. Vaccine-associated CD4 TCRs ranged over spike, dominating at 160-218 and 743-854.

Profiled with immunoSEQ multiplex PCR; TCRdb holds only in-frame clones, not every one. The sample lists roughly 110,000 clones, roughly 89% occurring once. With regard to this clone: Its antigen is as yet unknown.

The sequence derives from an adult in good health. Specimen: peripheral blood, collected on day 0 of AZD1222 vaccination. The chain uses TRBV10-3 and TRBJ1-6, with D unresolved. For the CDR3, the DNA is TGTGCCATCAGTCCGAAGGCCGAAAATTCACCCCTCCACTTT. Protein product: CAISPKAENSPLHF.